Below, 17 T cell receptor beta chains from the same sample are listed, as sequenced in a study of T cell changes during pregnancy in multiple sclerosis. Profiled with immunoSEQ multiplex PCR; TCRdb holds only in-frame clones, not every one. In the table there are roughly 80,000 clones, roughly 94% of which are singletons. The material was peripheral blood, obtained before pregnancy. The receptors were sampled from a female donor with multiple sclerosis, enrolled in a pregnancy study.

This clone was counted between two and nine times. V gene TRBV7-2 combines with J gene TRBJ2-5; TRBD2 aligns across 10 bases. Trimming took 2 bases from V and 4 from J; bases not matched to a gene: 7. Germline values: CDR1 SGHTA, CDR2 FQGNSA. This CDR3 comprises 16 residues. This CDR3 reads CASSLLSGGAGETQYF. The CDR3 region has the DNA TGTGCCAGCAGCTTATTGAGCGGGGGGGCGGGAGAGACCCAGTACTTC.

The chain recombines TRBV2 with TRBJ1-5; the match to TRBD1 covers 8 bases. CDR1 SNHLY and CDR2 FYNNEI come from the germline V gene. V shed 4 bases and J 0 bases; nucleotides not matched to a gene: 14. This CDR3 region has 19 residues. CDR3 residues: CASSGHRGAVTNSNQPQHF. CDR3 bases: TGTGCCAGCAGTGGGCACAGGGGGGCAGTCACTAATAGCAATCAGCCCCAGCATTTT.

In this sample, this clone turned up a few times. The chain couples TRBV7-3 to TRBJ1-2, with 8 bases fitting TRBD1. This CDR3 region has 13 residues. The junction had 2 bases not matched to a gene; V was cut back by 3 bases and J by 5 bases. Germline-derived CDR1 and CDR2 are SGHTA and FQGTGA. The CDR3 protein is CASSLGQEYGYTF. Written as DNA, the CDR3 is TGTGCCAGCAGCTTGGGACAGGAGTATGGCTACACCTTC. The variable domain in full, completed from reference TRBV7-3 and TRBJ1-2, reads GAGVSQTPSNKVTEKGKYVELRCDPISGHTALYWYRQSLGQGPEFLIYFQGTGAADDSGLPNDRFFAVRPEGSVSTLKIQRTERGDSAVYLCASSLGQEYGYTFGSGTRLTVV.

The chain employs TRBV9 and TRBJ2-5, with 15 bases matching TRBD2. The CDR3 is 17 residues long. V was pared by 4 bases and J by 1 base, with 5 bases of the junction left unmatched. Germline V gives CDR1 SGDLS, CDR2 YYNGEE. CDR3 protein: CASSPGTSGGTQETQYF. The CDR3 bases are TGTGCCAGCAGCCCAGGGACTAGCGGGGGGACCCAAGAGACCCAGTACTTC. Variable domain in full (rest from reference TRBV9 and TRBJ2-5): DSGVTQTPKHLITATGQRVTLRCSPRSGDLSVYWYQQSLDQGLQFLIQYYNGEERAKGNILERFSAQQFPDLHSELNLSSLELGDSALYFCASSPGTSGGTQETQYFGPGTRLLVL.

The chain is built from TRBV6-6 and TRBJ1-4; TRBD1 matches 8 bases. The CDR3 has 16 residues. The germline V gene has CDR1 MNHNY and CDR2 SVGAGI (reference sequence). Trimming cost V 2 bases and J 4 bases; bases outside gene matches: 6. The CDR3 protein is CASSYTGQASNEKLFF. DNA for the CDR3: TGTGCCAGCAGTTACACGGGACAGGCGAGTAATGAAAAACTGTTTTTT.

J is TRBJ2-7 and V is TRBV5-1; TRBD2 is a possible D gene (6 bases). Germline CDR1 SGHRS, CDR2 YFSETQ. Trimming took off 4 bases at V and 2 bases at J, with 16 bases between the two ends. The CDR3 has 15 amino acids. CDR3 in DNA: TGCGCCAGCAGCCCGGGAGTGGCGGTCGCCTACGAGCAGTACTTC. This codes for CASSPGVAVAYEQYF.

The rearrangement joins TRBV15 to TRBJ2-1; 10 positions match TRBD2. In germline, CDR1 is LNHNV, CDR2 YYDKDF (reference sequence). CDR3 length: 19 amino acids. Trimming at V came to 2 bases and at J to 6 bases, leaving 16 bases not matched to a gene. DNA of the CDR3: TGTGCCACCAGCAGAACGATGAGTCCGGGACTAGCGAGTTTCAATGAGCAGTTCTTC. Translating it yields CATSRTMSPGLASFNEQFF.

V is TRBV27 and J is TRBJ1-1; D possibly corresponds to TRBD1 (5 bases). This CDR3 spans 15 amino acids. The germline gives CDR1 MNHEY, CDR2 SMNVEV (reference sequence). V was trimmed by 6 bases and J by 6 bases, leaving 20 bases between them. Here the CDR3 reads CASSSSEGMWAEAFF. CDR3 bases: TGTGCCAGCAGCTCCTCGGAGGGGATGTGGGCTGAAGCTTTCTTT.

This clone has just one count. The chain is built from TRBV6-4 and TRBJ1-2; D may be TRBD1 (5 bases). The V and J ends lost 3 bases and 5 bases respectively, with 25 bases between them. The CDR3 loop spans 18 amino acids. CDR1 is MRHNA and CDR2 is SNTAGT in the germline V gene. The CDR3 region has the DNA TGTGCCAGCAGTGAGGCGGGGGGTGCCCCGCTTAAACCTTATGGCTACACCTTC. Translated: CASSEAGGAPLKPYGYTF.

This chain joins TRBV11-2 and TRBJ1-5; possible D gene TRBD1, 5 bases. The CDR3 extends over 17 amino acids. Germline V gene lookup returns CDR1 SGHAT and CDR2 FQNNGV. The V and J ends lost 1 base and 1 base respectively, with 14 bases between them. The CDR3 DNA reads TGTGCCAGCAGCTTAGGTGTAGGGGCTTCGAGCAATCAGCCCCAGCATTTT. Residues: CASSLGVGASSNQPQHF. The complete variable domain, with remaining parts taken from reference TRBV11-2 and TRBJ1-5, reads EAGVAQSPRYKIIEKRQSVAFWCNPISGHATLYWYQQILGQGPKLLIQFQNNGVVDDSQLPKDRFSAERLKGVDSTLKIQPAKLEDSAVYLCASSLGVGASSNQPQHFGDGTRLSIL.

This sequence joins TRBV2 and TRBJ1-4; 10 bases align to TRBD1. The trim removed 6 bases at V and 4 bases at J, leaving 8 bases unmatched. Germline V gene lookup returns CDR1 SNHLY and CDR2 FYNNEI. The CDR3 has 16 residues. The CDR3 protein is CASRDDRGQFNEKLFF. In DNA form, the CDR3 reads TGTGCCAGCAGGGACGACAGGGGGCAATTTAATGAAAAACTGTTTTTT.

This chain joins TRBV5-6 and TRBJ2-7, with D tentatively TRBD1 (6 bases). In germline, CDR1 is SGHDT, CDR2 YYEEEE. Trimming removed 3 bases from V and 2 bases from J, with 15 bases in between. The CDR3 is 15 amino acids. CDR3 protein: CASSSTGFRTYEQYF. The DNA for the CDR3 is TGTGCCAGCAGCTCAACAGGGTTTAGGACCTACGAGCAGTACTTC.

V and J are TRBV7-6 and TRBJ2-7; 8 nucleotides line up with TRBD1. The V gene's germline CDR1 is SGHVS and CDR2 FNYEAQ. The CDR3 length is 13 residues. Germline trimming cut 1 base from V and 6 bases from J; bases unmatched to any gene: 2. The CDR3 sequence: CASSLGGQGEQYF. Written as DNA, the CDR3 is TGTGCCAGCAGCTTAGGCGGACAGGGCGAGCAGTACTTC.

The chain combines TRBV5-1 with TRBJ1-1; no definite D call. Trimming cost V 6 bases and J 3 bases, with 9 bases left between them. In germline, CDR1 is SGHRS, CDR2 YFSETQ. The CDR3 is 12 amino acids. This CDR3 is CASKVEDTEAFF. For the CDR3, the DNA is TGCGCCAGCAAAGTGGAGGACACTGAAGCTTTCTTT.

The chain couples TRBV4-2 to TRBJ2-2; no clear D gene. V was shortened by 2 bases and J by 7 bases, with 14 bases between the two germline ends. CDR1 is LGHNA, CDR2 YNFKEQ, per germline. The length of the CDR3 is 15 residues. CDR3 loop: CASSQLLGYDGELFF. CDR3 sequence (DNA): TGTGCCAGCAGCCAACTCCTAGGATACGACGGGGAGCTGTTTTTT.

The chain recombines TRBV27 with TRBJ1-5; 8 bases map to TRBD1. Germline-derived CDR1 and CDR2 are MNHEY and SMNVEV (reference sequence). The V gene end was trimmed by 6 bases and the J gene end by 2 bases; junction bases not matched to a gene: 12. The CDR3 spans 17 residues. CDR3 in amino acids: CASSFRDRRWGNQPQHF. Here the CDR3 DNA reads TGTGCCAGCAGCTTCCGGGACAGGAGGTGGGGCAATCAGCCCCAGCATTTT.

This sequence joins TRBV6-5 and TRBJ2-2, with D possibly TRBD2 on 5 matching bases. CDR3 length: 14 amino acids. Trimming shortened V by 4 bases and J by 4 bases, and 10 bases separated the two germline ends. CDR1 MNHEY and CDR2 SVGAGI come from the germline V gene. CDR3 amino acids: CASSSRGLTGELFF. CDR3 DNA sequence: TGTGCCAGCAGTTCGAGAGGACTCACCGGGGAGCTGTTTTTT.